What follows is one T cell receptor beta chain and its context. Authors' analysis steps: Quantification of nucleated cells was approximated via reference gene primer amplification. Generated by immunoSEQ multiplex PCR, the TCRdb table keeps only in-frame clones and is missing some. The V and J calls and clone size were taken over from that table, and D and trimming were inferred from the DNA. The sample includes around 700,000 clones, 85% to 90% of them seen just once. The data originate from a study of blood T cell repertoires in COVID-19. As for the study in general: The United States, Italy and Spain supplied acute and convalescent COVID-19 samples. T cells, B-cell-depleted T cells, or PBMCs provided the cDNA or gDNA that served as material.

The V gene's germline CDR1 is LGHDT and CDR2 YNNKEL (reference sequence). The CDR3 sequence is 14 residues long. The V end lost 0 bases, the J end lost 4 bases, and 9 bases lay between the germline ends. Sequencing input: peripheral blood. This sequence joins TRBV3-1 (or the pseudogene TRBV3-2) and TRBJ1-1, with a tentative D call TRBD1 (5 bases). The TCR sequence derives from a woman aged 18-35 years with acute or convalescent COVID-19. The CDR3 here is CASSQDRGSTEAFF. The CDR3 DNA reads TGTGCCAGCAGCCAAGATCGGGGGAGCACTGAAGCTTTCTTT.